This TCR beta chain stems from a study of T cell repertoires in cytomegalovirus infection. In TCRdb, the reads were re-called with MiXCR into one record per CDR3 protein. Among a few hundred thousand distinct CDR3 sequences listed, 8% to 10% were seen once. Many counts were recorded for this clonotype. Looked up from germline, CDR1 is LNHDA and CDR2 is SQIVND (reference sequence). The CDR3 covers 15 residues. After removal of 4 bases from V and 1 base from J, the junction contained 4 bases not matched to a gene. V gene TRBV19 combines with J gene TRBJ1-1; 9 bases fit TRBD1. The clonotype originates from a human donor in good health (CMV status not recorded). Some clones in this sample may be carry-over from other donors' samples. Specimen: PBMCs. The CDR3 bases are TGTGCCAGTAGTAAACAGGGGGCGAGGAACACTGAAGCTTTCTTT. This translates into CASSKQGARNTEAFF.